The clone carrying this T cell receptor beta chain was seen many times. Its specificity is unknown. Original analysis: Built for papillary thyroid cancer, a distant-metastasis classifier drew on CDR3 differences across clinicopathological groups. TCRdb called clones again from the PCR reads with MiXCR. The V and J calls, along with clone size, are taken from TCRdb and not from the paper's own processing. The profile shows 40,000 or so clones, more than 15% of them singletons. The germline CDR1 and CDR2 sequences are MNHNY and SVGAGI (reference sequence). V was clipped by 0 bases and J by 0 bases; unmatched bases: 6. This CDR3 is built from 17 residues. This sample is part of a study of metastatic and nonmetastatic thyroid tumors. The wider study: Repertoires were compared across blood and tumor or nodule tissue from malignant and benign thyroid patients. Study-wide points: Within blood and tumor, benign nodules reportedly had significantly lower TCR beta diversity than malignant thyroid tumors did.

No patient received treatment before thyroid surgery. The sequence derives from a female donor with papillary thyroid cancer or a benign thyroid nodule (not recorded which). Some clones in this sample may be carry-over from other donors' samples. Sequencing used blood. V and J are TRBV6-6 and TRBJ1-1; 8 positions match TRBD1. The CDR3 loop reads CASSYSPGTGMNTEAFF. In nucleotides, the CDR3 is TGTGCCAGCAGTTACTCGCCAGGGACAGGCATGAACACTGAAGCTTTCTTT.